This is a list of T cell receptor beta chains from one sample in a study of blood T cell repertoires in COVID-19. This table comes from immunoSEQ multiplex PCR, and its TCRdb copy is limited to in-frame clones, with some not included. The table lists approximately 80,000 clones, around 81% of them singletons. Sample: peripheral blood. These receptors all come from an elderly man with acute or convalescent COVID-19. Each CDR3 is given with its conserved first and last residue. The D gene is left open where the match is weak. Rows give clone size only sometimes, using once, few, many, or a class for an expanded clone.

j_gene,d_gene,abundance,v_gene,CDR3nt,CDR3aa
TRBJ2-2,-,-,TRBV5-5,TGTGCCAGCAGCTACTACACCGGGGAGCTGTTTTTT,CASSYYTGELFF
TRBJ1-1,-,-,TRBV6-5,TGTGCCAGCAGTTACTCACGTCGAGGGAGCACTGAAGCTTTCTTT,CASSYSRRGSTEAFF
TRBJ1-1,TRBD1,-,TRBV3-1/TRBV3-2,TGTGCCAGCAGCCGAAACAGGGGGGGGTACACTGAAGCTTTCTTT,CASSRNRGGYTEAFF
TRBJ2-7,TRBD2,-,TRBV7-2,TGTGCCAGCAGCCCGTCTAGCGGGAGTCTCTCCTACGAGCAGTACTTC,CASSPSSGSLSYEQYF
TRBJ2-5,-,-,TRBV30,TGTGCCTGGAGTGTACTAGGGCGCGAGACCCAGTACTTC,CAWSVLGRETQYF
TRBJ1-4,-,-,TRBV5-1,TGCGCCAGCAGCTTGGCCAGTGTTAATGAAAAACTGTTTTTT,CASSLASVNEKLFF
TRBJ2-2,-,-,TRBV11-2,TGTGCCAGCAGTCTGGGTAGCGGTAACACCGGGGAGCTGTTTTTT,CASSLGSGNTGELFF
TRBJ1-4,-,-,TRBV5-1,TGCGCCAGCAGCTTGGCGGGTAACGAAAAACTGTTTTTT,CASSLAGNEKLFF
TRBJ1-5,TRBD1,-,TRBV12-3/TRBV12-4,TGTGCCAGCAGTCTACAGGGGAATCAGCCCCAGCATTTT,CASSLQGNQPQHF
TRBJ1-1,TRBD1,many,TRBV27,TGTGCCACCTTCTTAACCGGGACAGGGCTCCAAAACCTAAGGAGAACTGAAGCTTTCTTT,CATFLTGTGLQNLRRTEAFF
TRBJ2-7,-,-,TRBV3-1/TRBV3-2,TGTGCCAGCAGCCAAGGTGACATTCATTCCTACGAGCAGTACTTC,CASSQGDIHSYEQYF
TRBJ2-1,TRBD2,-,TRBV7-8,TGTGCCAGCAGCTTCGGGGGGAGTTTCGGCAATGAGCAGTTCTTC,CASSFGGSFGNEQFF